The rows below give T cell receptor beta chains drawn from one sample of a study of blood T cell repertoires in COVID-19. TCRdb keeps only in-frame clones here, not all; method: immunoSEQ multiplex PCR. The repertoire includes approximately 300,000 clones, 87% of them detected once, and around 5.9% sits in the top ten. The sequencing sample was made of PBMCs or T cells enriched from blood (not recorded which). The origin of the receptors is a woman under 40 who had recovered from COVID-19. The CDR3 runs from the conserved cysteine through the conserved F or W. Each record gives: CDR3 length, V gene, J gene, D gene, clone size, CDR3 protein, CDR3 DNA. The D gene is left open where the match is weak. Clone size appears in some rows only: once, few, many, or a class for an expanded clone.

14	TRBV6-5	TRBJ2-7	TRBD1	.	CASSRDRGTYEQYF	TGTGCCAGCAGTAGGGACAGGGGCACCTACGAGCAGTACTTC
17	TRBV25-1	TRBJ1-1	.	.	CASSEWQLAGEYAEAFF	TGTGCCAGCAGTGAATGGCAGCTTGCGGGGGAATATGCTGAAGCTTTCTTT
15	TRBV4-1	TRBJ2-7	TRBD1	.	CASSQIGTGAYEQYF	TGCGCCAGCAGCCAGATCGGGACAGGGGCTTACGAGCAGTACTTC
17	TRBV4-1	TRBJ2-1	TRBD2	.	CASSQVGTGGPLAEQFF	TGCGCCAGCAGCCAAGTCGGGACGGGGGGGCCTTTGGCTGAGCAGTTCTTC
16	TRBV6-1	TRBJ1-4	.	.	CASSEGRNWANEKLFF	TGTGCCAGCAGTGAAGGGAGGAATTGGGCTAATGAAAAACTGTTTTTT
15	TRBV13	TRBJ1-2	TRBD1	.	CASSSRTGRVDGYTF	TGTGCCAGCAGCTCCCGGACAGGAAGAGTTGATGGCTACACCTTC
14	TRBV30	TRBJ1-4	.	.	CAWNPVLEYEKLFF	TGTGCCTGGAACCCCGTTCTGGAGTATGAAAAACTGTTTTTT
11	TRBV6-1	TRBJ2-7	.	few	CASSDIYEQYF	TGTGCCAGCAGTGATATCTACGAGCAGTACTTC
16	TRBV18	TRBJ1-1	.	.	CASSPRGHLRNTEAFF	TGTGCCAGCTCACCACGAGGACACCTGAGGAACACTGAAGCTTTCTTT
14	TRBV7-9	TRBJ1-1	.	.	CASSFGGARLEAFF	TGTGCCAGCAGCTTTGGGGGGGCCCGCCTTGAAGCTTTCTTT
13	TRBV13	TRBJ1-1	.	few	CASSLSLNTEAFF	TGTGCCAGCAGCTTATCTCTGAACACTGAAGCTTTCTTT
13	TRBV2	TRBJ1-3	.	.	CASSERGGYTIYF	TGTGCCAGCAGTGAAAGAGGTGGCTACACCATATATTTT
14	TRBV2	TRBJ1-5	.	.	CASSERGISQPQHF	TGTGCCAGCAGTGAACGGGGAATCTCTCAGCCCCAGCATTTT
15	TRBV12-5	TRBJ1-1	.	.	CASGEDSLSGTEAFF	TGTGCTAGTGGTGAGGACAGTCTTTCGGGGACTGAAGCTTTCTTT
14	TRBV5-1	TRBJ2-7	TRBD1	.	CASTQGQGHYEQYF	TGCGCCAGCACCCAGGGACAGGGCCACTACGAGCAGTACTTC
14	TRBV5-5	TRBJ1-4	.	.	CASSFGQLNEKLFF	TGTGCCAGCAGCTTCGGACAGCTTAATGAAAAACTGTTTTTT
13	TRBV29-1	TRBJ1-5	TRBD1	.	CSVEQGASGPQHF	TGCAGCGTGGAACAGGGGGCCTCGGGGCCCCAGCATTTT
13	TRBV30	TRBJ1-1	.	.	CAWSTTGNTEAFF	TGTGCCTGGAGTACAACAGGGAACACTGAAGCTTTCTTT
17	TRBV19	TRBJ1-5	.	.	CASSTGTPTHSNQPQHF	TGTGCCAGTAGCACCGGGACACCCACCCATAGCAATCAGCCCCAGCATTTT